Sequencing of this T cell receptor beta chain was carried out in a study of PD-L1 blockade in urothelial cancer. V lost 5 bases to trimming and J lost 3 bases, with 7 bases between them. Germline lookup yields CDR1 SGHAT and CDR2 FQNNGV. This CDR3 is built from 13 residues. Method: immunoSEQ multiplex PCR; TCRdb's copy keeps in-frame clones and lacks some. Among about 100,000 clones listed, over 80% were seen once. This sample comprised PBMCs, obtained around atezolizumab (anti-PD-L1) treatment. This receptor was identified in a woman of 80 years or more with urothelial cancer. The chain carries TRBV11-2 and TRBJ1-4; no firm D call. CDR3 residues: CASSHRANEKLFF. CDR3 in DNA: TGTGCCAGCAGCCATCGGGCTAATGAAAAACTGTTTTTT.